This TCR beta chain stems from a study of post-analysis software for immune sequencing data (dated by TCRdb to the mid-2010s). Some background on the complete study: Relapsing-remitting, secondary progressive and progressive-relapsing multiple sclerosis were recorded as disease courses, and subtype annotation was lacking for some patients. A subset of samples was prepared in parallel using single-end sample barcoding, then pooled and co-amplified after Illumina adapter ligation. The patient repertoires were set against about 10 previously published healthy control repertoires from donors whose ages ranged from roughly 6 to 27 years. What the work shows at the level of the full study, not this receptor alone: Patients showed significantly higher frequencies than controls for several TRBV segments, among them TRBV5-6, TRBV5-1 and TRBV20-1. The multiple sclerosis patient group was slightly younger than the control group. Significantly lower normalized Chao1 diversity was found in multiple sclerosis patients than in controls, suggesting substantial peripheral T-cell clonal expansion. Direct clustering with F measure showed strong co-clustering of samples prepared in the same batch, prompting a batch-effect correction.

With regard to this clonotype: The specificity of this receptor is unknown. One end of the junction is discordant with germline, which a read error may explain.

The CDR3, cysteine through phenylalanine, is 13 amino acids long. CDR3 DNA only is kept here, 39 bases in frame from base 1. Receptor amplification or capture employed PCR. Instrument on record: Illumina HiSeq 2500. Unique molecular identifiers were incorporated into TCR beta cDNA libraries to reduce PCR and sequencing biases. Per 1 to 10 million input T cells, roughly 0.5 million cDNA molecules were obtained, such that each molecule approximated one T cell. The patient libraries were prepared and sequenced with the same protocol used for the earlier healthy control dataset. Samples belonging to the same batch were prepared together, multiplexed and sequenced on a shared HiSeq lane. Turning to the authors' computational methods: Raw barcoded reads were processed with MIGEC, and single-read molecular identifier groups were discarded before consensus assembly and CDR3 extraction. Clonotype tables were post-analysed with VDJtools, normalizing diversity by down-sampling all datasets to the smallest sample size. Repertoire overlap clustering matched CDR3 amino acid but not nucleotide sequences to correct batch-related cross-sample contamination. The raw public reads went through TCRdb reprocessing: fastp at Q25, MiXCR clone calling, in-frame beta chains kept. Rows matching on CDR3 protein sequence are summarized as one entry with the most common DNA and genes. TCRdb, not the authors, supplied the V and J calls. The sample records about 620,000 distinct CDR3 sequences, around 40% of which are singletons. Roughly 1.7% of the sample belongs to the ten largest clones.

TCR beta repertoires were profiled from peripheral blood of 10 to 15 young patients with multiple sclerosis to demonstrate the VDJtools post-analysis software. The multiple sclerosis patients were children and adolescents between roughly 6 and 17 years of age. The chain is encoded by TRBV12-3 or TRBV12-4 joined to TRBJ2-5; TRBD2 might be the D gene, on 6 matching bases. This TCR came from a girl aged 10 to 17 with multiple sclerosis. Sequences were obtained from blood. The sequence in DNA is TGTGTCAGCGGGCTTTGGGGTAAAGAGACCCAGTACTTC. It is translated as CVSGLWGKETQYF.